The 5 T cell receptor beta chains below were found in one sample sequenced in a study of shared clonotypes between healthy human individuals. The protocol was immunoSEQ multiplex PCR, while the TCRdb copy is restricted to in-frame clones and leaves out a portion. The sample consists of 650,000 to 700,000 clones, 90% of them appearing once. Input material: memory CD8+ T cells from PBMCs. Subset meaning: CD45RO+ cells pooled with CCR7-negative TemRA cells. Receptor source: a man younger than 30 in good health. Some clones in this sample may be carry-over from other donors' samples.

The CDR3 loop is CASSTRWGDQETQYF. In DNA, the CDR3 is TGTGCCAGCAGCACCCGGTGGGGGGATCAAGAGACCCAGTACTTC. The chain recombines TRBV9 with TRBJ2-5, with TRBD2 as a possible D gene (6 bases). The CDR3 has 15 residues. Germline V gene lookup returns CDR1 SGDLS and CDR2 YYNGEE. Trimming left V 4 bases short and J 2 bases short, with 15 bases between.

V usage is TRBV5-1 and J usage is TRBJ1-2, with a weak D call TRBD1 (6 bases). This CDR3 is built from 11 residues. Trimming stripped 4 bases from V and 10 bases from J, with 11 bases between. From germline, CDR1 is SGHRS and CDR2 YFSETQ. In DNA, the CDR3 is TGCGCCAGCAGCGTGACAGGAAACTACACCTTC. Its translation is CASSVTGNYTF.

The rearrangement links TRBV7-3 to TRBJ2-2; no firm D call. Trimming pared 5 bases from V and 3 bases from J, leaving 4 bases between. This CDR3 comprises 12 residues. Germline assignment: CDR1 SGHTA and CDR2 FQGTGA. CDR3 in DNA: TGTGCCAGCAGCCCTTACACCGGGGAGCTGTTTTTT. Its translation is CASSPYTGELFF.

The genes are TRBV11-2 and TRBJ2-7; no reliable D call. CDR1 is SGHAT, CDR2 FQNNGV, per germline. V was shortened by 0 bases and J by 3 bases, with 12 bases between the two germline ends. This CDR3 contains 15 residues. CDR3 sequence (DNA): TGTGCCAGCAGCTTAGAGGTACGAGTAAGCTACGAGCAGTACTTC. Translation: CASSLEVRVSYEQYF.

The genes are TRBV5-6 and TRBJ1-1; D not resolved. This CDR3 region has 13 residues. Trimming left V 0 bases short and J 3 bases short, with 6 bases between. The germline gives CDR1 SGHDT, CDR2 YYEEEE. This CDR3 reads CASSLGSYTEAFF. CDR3 nucleotides: TGTGCCAGCAGCTTGGGCAGTTACACTGAAGCTTTCTTT.